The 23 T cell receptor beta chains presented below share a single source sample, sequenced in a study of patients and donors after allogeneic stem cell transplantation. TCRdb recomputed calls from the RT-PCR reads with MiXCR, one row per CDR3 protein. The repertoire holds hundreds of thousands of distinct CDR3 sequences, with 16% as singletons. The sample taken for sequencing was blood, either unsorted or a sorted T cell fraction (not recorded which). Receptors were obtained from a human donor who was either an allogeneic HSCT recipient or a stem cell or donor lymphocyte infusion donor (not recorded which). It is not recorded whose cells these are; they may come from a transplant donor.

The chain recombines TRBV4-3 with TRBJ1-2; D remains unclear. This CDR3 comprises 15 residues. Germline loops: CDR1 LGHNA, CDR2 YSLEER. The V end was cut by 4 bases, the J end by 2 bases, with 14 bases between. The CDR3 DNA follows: TGCGCCAGCAGCCCAAGTCGGACGCTGAACTATGGCTACACCTTC. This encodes CASSPSRTLNYGYTF.

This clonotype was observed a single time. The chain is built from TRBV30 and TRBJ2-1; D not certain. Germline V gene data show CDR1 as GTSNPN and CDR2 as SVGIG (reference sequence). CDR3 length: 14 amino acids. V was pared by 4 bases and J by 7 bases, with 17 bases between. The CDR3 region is CAWILETVRNEQFF. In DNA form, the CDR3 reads TGTGCCTGGATCCTTGAGACCGTACGGAATGAGCAGTTCTTC.

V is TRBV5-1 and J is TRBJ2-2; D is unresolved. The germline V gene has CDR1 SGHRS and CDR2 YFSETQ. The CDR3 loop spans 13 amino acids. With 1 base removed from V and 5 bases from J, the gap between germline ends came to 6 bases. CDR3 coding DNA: TGCGCCAGCAGCTTGAGGAGAACCGGGGAGCTGTTTTTT. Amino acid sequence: CASSLRRTGELFF.

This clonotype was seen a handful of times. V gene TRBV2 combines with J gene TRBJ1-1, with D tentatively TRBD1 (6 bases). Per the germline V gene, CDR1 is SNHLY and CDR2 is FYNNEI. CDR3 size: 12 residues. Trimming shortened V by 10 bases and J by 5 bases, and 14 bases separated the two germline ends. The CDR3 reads CATEKGGTEAFF. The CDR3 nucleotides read TGTGCCACCGAGAAGGGGGGGACTGAAGCTTTCTTT.

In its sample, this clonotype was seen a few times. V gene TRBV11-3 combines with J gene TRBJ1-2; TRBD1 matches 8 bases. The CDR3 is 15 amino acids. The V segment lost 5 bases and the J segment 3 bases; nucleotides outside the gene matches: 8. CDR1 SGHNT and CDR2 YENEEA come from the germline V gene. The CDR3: CASSLRTGQDYGYTF. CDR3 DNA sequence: TGTGCCAGCAGCCTTCGGACAGGGCAGGACTATGGCTACACCTTC.

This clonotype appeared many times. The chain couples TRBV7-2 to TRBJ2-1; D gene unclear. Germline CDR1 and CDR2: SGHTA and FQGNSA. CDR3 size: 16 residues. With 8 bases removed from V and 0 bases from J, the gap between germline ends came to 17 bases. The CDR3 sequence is CASAVLGNNSYNEQFF. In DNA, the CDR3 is TGTGCCAGCGCCGTTCTGGGGAATAACTCCTACAATGAGCAGTTCTTC.

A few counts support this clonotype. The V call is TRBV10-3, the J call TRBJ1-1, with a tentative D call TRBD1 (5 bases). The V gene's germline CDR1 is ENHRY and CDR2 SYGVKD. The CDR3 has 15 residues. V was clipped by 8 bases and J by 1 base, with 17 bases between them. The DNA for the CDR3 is TGTGCCATCCGAATGGGGAGGGGCTCGAACACTGAAGCTTTCTTT. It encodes CAIRMGRGSNTEAFF.

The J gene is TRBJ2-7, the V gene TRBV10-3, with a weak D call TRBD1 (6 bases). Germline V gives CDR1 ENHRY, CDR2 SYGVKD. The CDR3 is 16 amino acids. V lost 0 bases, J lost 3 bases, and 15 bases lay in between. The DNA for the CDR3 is TGTGCCATCAGTGAGTCCGACAGGATAGTAATCTACGAGCAGTACTTC. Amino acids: CAISESDRIVIYEQYF.

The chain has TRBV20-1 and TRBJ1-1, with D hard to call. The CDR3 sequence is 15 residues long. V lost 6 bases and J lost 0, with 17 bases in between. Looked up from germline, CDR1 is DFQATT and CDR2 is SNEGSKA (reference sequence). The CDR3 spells CSAPEGRRMNTEAFF. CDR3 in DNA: TGCAGTGCCCCGGAGGGTCGGAGGATGAACACTGAAGCTTTCTTT.

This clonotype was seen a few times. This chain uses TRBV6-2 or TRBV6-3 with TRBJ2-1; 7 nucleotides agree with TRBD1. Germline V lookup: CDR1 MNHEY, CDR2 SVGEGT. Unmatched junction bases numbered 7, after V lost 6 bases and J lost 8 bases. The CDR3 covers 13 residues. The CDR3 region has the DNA TGTGCCAGCAGCCGCGGACAGGTCCATGAGCAGTTCTTC. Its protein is CASSRGQVHEQFF.

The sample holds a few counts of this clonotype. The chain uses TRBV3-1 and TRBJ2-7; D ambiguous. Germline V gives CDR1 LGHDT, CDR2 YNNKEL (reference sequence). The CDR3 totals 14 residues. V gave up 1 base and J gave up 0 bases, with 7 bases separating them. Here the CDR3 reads CASSQAGSSYEQYF. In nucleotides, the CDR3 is TGTGCCAGCAGCCAAGCGGGTAGCTCCTACGAGCAGTACTTC.

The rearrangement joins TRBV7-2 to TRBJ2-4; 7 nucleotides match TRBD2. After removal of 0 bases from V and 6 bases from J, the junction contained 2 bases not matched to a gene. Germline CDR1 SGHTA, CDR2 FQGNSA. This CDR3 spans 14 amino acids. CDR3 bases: TGTGCCAGCAGCTTAGCGGGGAGGGGAAACATTCAGTACTTC. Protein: CASSLAGRGNIQYF.

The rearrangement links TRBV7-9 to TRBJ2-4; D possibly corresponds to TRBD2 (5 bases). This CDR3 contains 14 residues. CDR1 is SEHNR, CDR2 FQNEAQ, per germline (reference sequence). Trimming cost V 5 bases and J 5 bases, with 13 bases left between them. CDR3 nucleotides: TGTGCCAGCAGCGCTCGAGGGTCCCAAAACATTCAGTACTTC. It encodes CASSARGSQNIQYF.

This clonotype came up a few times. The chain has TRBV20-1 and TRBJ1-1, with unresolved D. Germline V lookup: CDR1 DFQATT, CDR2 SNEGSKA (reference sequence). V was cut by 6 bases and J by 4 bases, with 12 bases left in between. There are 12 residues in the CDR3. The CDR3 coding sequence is TGCAGTGCCCCTACAGCGGGCACTGAAGCTTTCTTT. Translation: CSAPTAGTEAFF.

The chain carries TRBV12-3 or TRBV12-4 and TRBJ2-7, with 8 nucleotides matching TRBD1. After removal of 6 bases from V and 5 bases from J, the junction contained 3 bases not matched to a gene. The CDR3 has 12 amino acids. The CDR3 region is CASRTGVHEQYF. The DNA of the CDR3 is TGTGCCAGCAGGACAGGGGTCCACGAGCAGTACTTC.

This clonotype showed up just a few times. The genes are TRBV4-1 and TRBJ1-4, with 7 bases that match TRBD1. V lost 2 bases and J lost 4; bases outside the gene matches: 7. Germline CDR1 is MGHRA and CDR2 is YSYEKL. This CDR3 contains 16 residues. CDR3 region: CASSQPNRGSNEKLFF. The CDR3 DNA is TGCGCCAGCAGCCAACCTAACAGGGGCAGTAATGAAAAACTGTTTTTT.

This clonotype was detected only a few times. CDR3: CATSINTEAFF. CDR3 sequence (DNA): TGTGCCACCAGTATAAACACTGAAGCTTTCTTT. V and J are TRBV24-1 and TRBJ1-1; no definite D call. Germline assignment: CDR1 KGHDR and CDR2 SFDVKD. V gave up 6 bases and J gave up 2 bases, with 3 bases separating them. This CDR3 is 11 amino acids long.

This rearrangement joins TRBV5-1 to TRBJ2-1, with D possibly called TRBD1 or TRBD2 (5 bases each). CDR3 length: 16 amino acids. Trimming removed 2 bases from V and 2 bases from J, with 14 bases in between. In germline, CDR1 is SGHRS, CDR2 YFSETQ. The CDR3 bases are TGCGCCAGCAGCTTCCGGTCCGGGGACCCCTACAATGAGCAGTTCTTC. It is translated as CASSFRSGDPYNEQFF.

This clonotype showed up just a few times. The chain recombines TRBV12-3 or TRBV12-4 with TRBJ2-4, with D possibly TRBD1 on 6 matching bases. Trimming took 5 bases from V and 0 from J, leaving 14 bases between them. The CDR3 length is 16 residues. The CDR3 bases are TGTGCCAGCAGTGAACACAGGGACCTAGCCAAAAACATTCAGTACTTC. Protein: CASSEHRDLAKNIQYF.

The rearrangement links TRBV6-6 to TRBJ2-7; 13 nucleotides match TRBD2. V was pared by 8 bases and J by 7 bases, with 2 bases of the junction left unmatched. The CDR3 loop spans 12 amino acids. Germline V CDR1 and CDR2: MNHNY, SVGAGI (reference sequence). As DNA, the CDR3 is TGTGCCAGCTCGGGACTAGCGGGAGAGCAGTACTTC. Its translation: CASSGLAGEQYF.

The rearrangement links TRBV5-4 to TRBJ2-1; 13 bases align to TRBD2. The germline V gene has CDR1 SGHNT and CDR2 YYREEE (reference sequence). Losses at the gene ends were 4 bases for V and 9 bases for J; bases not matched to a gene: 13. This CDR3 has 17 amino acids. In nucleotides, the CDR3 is TGTGCCAGCAGCAAATACGGGACTAGCGGGGTCCTTGGTGAGCAGTTCTTC. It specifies CASSKYGTSGVLGEQFF.

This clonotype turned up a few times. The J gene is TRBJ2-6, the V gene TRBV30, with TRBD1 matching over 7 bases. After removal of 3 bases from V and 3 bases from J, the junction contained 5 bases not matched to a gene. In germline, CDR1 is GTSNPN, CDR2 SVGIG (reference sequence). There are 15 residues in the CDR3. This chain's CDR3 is CAWRLGGGGANVLTF. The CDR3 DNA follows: TGTGCCTGGAGACTAGGGGGCGGTGGGGCCAACGTCCTGACTTTC.

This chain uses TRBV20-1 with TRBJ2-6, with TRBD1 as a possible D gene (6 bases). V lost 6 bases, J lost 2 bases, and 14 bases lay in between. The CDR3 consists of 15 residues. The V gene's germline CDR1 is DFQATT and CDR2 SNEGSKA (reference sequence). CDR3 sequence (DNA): TGCAGTGCCCTCATAGGGGGAACTGGGGCCAACGTCCTGACTTTC. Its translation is CSALIGGTGANVLTF.